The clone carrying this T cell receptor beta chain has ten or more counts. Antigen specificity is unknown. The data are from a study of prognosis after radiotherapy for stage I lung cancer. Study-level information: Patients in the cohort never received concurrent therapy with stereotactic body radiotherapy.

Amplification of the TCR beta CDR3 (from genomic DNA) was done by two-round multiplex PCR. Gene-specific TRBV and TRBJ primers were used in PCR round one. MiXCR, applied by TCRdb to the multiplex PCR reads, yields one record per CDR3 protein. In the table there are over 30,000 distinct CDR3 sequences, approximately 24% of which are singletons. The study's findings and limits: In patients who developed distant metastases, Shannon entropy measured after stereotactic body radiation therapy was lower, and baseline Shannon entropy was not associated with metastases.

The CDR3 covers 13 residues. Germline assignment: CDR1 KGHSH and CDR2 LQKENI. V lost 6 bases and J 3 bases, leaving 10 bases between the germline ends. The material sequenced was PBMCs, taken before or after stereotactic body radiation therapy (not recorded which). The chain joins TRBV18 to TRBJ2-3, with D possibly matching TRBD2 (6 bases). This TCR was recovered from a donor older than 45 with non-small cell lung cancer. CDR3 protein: CASSEEGTDTQYF. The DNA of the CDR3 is TGTGCCAGCTCCGAGGAGGGGACAGATACGCAGTATTTT.